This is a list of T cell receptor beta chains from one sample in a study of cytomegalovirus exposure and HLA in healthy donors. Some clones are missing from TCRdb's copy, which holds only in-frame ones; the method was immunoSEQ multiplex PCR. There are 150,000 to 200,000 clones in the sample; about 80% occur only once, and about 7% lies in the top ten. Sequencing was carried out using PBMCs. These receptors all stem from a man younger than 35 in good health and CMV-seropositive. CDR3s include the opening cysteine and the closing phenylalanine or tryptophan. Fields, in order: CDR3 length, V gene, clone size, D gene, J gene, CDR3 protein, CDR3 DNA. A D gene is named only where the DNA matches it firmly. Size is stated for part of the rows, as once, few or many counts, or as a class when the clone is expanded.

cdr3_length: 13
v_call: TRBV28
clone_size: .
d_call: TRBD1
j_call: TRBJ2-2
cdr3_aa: CASYTGGTGELFF
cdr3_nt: TGTGCCAGTTATACAGGGGGCACCGGGGAGCTGTTTTTT

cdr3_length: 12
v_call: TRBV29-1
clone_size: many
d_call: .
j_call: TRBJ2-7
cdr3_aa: CSVGGAGREQYF
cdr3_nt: TGCAGCGTTGGCGGGGCAGGGCGCGAGCAGTACTTC

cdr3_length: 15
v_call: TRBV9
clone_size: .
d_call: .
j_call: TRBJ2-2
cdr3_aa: CASRQDLRDTGELFF
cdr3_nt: TGTGCCAGCAGGCAGGACCTCAGGGACACCGGGGAGCTGTTTTTT

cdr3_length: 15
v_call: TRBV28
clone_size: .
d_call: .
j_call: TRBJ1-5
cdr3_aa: CASIPSARSNQPQHF
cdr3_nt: TGTGCCAGCATCCCGTCCGCTAGGAGCAATCAGCCCCAGCATTTT

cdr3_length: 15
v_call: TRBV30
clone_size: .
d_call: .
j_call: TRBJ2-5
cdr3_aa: CAWSPATGVGETQYF
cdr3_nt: TGTGCCTGGAGTCCGGCGACGGGGGTCGGGGAGACCCAGTACTTC

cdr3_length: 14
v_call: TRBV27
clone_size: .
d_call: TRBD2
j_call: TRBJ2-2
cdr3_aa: CASKRGRDTGELFF
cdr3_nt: TGTGCCAGCAAGCGAGGGAGGGACACCGGGGAGCTGTTTTTT

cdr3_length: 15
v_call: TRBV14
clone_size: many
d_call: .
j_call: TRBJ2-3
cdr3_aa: CASSQSSGSTDTQYF
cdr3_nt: TGTGCCAGCAGCCAGTCGAGCGGGAGCACAGATACGCAGTATTTT

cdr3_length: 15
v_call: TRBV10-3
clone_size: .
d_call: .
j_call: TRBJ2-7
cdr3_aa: CAISAGEEGSHEQYF
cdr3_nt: TGTGCCATCAGTGCCGGGGAGGAGGGTTCCCACGAGCAGTACTTC

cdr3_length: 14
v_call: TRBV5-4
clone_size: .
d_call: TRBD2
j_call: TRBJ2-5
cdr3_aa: CASSLSGGQETQYF
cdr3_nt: TGTGCCAGCAGCTTGTCGGGGGGCCAAGAGACCCAGTACTTC

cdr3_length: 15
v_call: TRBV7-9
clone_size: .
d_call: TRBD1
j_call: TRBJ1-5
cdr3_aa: CASSTTGQSNQPQHF
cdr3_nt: TGTGCCAGCAGCACAACGGGACAGAGCAATCAGCCCCAGCATTTT

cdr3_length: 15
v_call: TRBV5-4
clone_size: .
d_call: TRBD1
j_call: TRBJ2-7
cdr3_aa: CASTSAGTGNYEQYF
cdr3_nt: TGTGCCAGCACCTCGGCGGGGACAGGGAACTACGAGCAGTACTTC

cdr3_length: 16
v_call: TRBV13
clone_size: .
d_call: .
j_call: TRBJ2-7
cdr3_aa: CASSLFPSTSSYEQYF
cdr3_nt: TGTGCCAGCAGCTTATTTCCATCTACGAGCTCCTACGAGCAGTACTTC

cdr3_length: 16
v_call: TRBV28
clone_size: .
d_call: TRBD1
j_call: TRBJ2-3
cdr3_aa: CASSPPGQGGTDTQYF
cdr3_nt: TGTGCCAGCAGTCCCCCGGGACAGGGCGGCACAGATACGCAGTATTTT

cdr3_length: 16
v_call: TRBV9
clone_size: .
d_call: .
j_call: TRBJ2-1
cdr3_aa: CASSPAPLAFNNEQFF
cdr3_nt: TGTGCCAGCAGCCCGGCGCCGCTAGCGTTTAACAATGAGCAGTTCTTC

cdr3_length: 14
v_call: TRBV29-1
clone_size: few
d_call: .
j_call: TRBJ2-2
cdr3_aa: CSGGTASDTGELFF
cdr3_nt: TGCAGCGGCGGGACAGCTTCGGACACCGGGGAGCTGTTTTTT

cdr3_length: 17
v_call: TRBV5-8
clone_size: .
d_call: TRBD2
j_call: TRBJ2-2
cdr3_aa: CASSRPTSGLNTGELFF
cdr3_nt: TGTGCCAGCAGCCGGCCGACTAGCGGGCTCAACACCGGGGAGCTGTTTTTT

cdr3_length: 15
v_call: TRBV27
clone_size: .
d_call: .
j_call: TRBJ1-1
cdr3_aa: CASSPRDLLDAEAFF
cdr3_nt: TGTGCCAGCAGTCCCCGGGATCTCTTGGACGCTGAAGCTTTCTTT

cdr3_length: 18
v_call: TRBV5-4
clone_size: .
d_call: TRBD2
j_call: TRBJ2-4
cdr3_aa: CASSLGSGAGGPRNIQYF
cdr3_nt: TGTGCCAGCAGCTTGGGCTCGGGAGCGGGAGGGCCGAGAAACATTCAGTACTTC

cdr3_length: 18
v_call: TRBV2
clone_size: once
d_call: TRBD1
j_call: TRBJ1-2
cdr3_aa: CASSDRRALGQGARGYTF
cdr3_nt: TGTGCCAGCAGTGATAGACGCGCTTTGGGACAGGGGGCGCGTGGCTACACCTTC

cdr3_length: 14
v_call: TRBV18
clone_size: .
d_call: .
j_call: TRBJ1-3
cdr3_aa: CASSPGQSGNTIYF
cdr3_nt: TGTGCCAGCTCACCCGGACAGTCTGGAAACACCATATATTTT

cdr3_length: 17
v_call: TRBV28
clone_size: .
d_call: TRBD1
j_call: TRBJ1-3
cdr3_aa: CASSRDSPRSSGNTIYF
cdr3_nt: TGTGCCAGCAGTCGGGACAGCCCTAGGTCCTCTGGAAACACCATATATTTT

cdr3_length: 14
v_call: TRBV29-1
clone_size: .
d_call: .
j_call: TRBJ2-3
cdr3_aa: CSVFSASSTDTQYF
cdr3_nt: TGCAGCGTTTTCTCCGCGTCTAGCACAGATACGCAGTATTTT

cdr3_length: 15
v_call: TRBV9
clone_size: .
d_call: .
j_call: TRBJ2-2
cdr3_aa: CASTWGRTNTGELFF
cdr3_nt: TGTGCCAGCACCTGGGGGAGGACCAACACCGGGGAGCTGTTTTTT

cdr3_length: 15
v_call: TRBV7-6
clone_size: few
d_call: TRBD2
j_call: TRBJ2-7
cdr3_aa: CASSSSSGRAYEQYF
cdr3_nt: TGTGCCAGCAGCTCATCTAGCGGGAGGGCCTACGAGCAGTACTTC

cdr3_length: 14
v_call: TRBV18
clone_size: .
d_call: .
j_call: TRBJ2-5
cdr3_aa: CASSPTTQGETQYF
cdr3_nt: TGTGCCAGCTCACCTACGACCCAGGGAGAGACCCAGTACTTC

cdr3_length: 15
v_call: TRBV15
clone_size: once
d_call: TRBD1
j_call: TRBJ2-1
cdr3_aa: CATSRDRAGGLEQFF
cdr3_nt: TGTGCCACCAGCAGAGATCGGGCAGGGGGCTTAGAGCAGTTCTTC

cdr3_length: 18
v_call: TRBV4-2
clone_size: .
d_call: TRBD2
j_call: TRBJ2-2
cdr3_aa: CASTRTPGTSGSTGELFF
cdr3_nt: TGTGCCAGCACCCGAACTCCCGGAACTAGCGGGAGCACCGGGGAGCTGTTTTTT